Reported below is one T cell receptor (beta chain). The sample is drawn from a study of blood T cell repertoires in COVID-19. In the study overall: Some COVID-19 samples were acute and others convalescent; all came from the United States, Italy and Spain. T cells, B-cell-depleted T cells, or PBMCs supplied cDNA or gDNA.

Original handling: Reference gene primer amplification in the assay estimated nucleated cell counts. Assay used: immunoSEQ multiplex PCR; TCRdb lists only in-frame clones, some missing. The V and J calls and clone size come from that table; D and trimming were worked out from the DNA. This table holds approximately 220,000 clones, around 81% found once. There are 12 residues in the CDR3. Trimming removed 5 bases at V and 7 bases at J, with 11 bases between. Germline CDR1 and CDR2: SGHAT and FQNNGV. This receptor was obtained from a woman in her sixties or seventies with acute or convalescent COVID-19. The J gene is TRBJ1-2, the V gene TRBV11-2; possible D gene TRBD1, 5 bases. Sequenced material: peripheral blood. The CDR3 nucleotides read TGTGCCAGCAGCGCAGAAAGGGGTGGCTACACCTTC. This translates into CASSAERGGYTF.